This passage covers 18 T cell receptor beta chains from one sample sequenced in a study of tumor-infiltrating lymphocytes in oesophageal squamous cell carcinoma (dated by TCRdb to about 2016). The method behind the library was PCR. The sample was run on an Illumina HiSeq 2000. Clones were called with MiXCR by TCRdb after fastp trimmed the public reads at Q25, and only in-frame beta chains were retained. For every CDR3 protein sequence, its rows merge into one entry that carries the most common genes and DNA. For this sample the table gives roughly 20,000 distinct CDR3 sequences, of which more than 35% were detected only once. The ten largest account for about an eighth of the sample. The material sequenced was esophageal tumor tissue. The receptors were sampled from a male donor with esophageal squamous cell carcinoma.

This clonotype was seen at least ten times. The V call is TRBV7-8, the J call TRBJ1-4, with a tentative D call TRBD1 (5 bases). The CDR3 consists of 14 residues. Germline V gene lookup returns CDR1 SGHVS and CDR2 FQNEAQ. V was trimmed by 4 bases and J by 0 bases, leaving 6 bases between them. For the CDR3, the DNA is TGTGCCAGCAGCTCGGGGGCAACTAATGAAAAACTGTTTTTT. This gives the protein CASSSGATNEKLFF. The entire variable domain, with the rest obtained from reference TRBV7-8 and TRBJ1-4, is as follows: GAGVSQSPRYKVAKRGQDVALRCDPISGHVSLFWYQQALGQGPEFLTYFQNEAQLDKSGLPSDRFFAERPEGSVSTLKIQRTQQEDSAVYLCASSSGATNEKLFFGSGTQLSVL.

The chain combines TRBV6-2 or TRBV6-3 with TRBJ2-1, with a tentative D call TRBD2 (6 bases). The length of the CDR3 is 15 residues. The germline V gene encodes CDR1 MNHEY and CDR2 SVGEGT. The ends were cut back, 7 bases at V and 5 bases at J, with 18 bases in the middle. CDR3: CASTSLGLTHNEQFF. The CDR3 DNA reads TGTGCCAGCACCTCTCTTGGACTAACGCACAATGAGCAGTTCTTC.

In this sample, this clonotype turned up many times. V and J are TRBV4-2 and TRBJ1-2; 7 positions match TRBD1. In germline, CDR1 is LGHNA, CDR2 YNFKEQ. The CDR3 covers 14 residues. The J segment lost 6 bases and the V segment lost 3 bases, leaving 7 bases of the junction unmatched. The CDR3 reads CASSHGQAGDGYTF. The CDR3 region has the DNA TGTGCCAGCAGCCACGGACAGGCCGGCGATGGCTACACCTTC.

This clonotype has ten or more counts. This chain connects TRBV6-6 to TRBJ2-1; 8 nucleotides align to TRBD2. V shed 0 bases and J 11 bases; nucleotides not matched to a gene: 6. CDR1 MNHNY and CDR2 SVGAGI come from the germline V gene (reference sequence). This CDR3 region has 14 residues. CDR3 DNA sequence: TGTGCCAGCAGTTACTCTTCCAGCGGGAGTAAGCAGTTCTTC. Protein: CASSYSSSGSKQFF.

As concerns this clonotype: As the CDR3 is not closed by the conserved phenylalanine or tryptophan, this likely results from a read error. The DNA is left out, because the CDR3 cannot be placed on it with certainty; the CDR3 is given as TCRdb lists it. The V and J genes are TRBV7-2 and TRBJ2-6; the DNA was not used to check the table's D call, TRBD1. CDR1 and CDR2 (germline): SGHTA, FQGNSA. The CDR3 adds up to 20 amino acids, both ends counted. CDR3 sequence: CASSLGASVGTVNYEQYFGA.

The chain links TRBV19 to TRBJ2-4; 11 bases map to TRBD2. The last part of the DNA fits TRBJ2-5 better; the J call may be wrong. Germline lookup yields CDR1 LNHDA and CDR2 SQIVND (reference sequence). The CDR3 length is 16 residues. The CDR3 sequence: CASSTSGRFNEETQYF. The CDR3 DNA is TGTGCCAGTAGTACTAGCGGGAGGTTTAATGAAGAGACCCAGTACTTC.

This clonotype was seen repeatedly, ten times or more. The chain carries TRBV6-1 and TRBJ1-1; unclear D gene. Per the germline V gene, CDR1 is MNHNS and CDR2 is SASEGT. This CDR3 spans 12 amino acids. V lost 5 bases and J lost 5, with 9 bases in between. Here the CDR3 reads CASSRTVTEAFF. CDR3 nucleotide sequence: TGTGCCAGCAGTCGTACGGTTACTGAAGCTTTCTTT.

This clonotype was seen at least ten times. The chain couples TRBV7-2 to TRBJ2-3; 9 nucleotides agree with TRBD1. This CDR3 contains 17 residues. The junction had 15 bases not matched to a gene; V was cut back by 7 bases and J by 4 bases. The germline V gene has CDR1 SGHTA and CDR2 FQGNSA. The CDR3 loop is CASTQGGGQGGADTQYF. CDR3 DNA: TGTGCCAGCACCCAAGGGGGGGGACAGGGAGGTGCAGATACGCAGTATTTT.

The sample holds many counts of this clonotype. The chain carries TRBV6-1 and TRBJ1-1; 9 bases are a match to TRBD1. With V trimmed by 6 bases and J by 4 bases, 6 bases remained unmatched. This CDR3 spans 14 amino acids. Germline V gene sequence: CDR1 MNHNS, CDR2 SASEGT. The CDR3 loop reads CASRRTGAGTEAFF. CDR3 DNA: TGTGCCAGCAGAAGGACAGGGGCTGGCACTGAAGCTTTCTTT.

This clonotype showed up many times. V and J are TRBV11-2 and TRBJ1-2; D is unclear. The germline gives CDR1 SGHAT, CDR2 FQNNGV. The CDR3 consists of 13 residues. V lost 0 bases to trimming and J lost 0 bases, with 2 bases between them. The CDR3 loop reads CASSLEPNYGYTF. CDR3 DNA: TGTGCCAGCAGCTTAGAGCCTAACTATGGCTACACCTTC.

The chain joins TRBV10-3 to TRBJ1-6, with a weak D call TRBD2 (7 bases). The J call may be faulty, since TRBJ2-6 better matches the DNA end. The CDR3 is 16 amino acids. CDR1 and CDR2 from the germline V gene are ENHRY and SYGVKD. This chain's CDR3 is CAISESGGAQAHVLTF. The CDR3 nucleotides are TGTGCCATCAGTGAGTCGGGGGGGGCGCAAGCCCACGTCCTGACTTTC.

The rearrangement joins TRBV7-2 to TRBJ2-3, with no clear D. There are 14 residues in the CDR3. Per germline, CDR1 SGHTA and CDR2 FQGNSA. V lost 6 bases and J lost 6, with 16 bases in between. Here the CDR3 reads CASSQRVLWDTQYF. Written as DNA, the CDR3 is TGTGCCAGCAGTCAACGGGTCCTATGGGATACGCAGTATTTT.

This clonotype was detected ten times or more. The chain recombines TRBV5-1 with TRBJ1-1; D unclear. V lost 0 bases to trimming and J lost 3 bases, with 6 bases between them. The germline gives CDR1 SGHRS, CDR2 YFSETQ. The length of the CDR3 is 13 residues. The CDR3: CASSLAGDTEAFF. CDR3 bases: TGCGCCAGCAGCTTGGCCGGGGACACTGAAGCTTTCTTT.

The CDR3 nucleotides are TGTGCCAGCAGTGAAGAGACTAGCGGGAGTTACGAGCAGTACTTC. Protein product: CASSEETSGSYEQYF. V and J are TRBV6-1 and TRBJ2-4; the match to TRBD2 covers 12 bases. The end of the DNA fits TRBJ2-7 better, so the J call may be wrong. Germline values: CDR1 MNHNS, CDR2 SASEGT. This CDR3 contains 15 residues.

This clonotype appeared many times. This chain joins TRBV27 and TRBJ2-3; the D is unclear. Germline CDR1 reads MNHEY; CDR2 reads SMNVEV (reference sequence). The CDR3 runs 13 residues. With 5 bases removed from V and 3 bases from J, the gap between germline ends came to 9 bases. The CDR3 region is CASSTSKTDTQYF. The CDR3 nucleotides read TGTGCCAGCAGTACCTCTAAGACAGATACGCAGTATTTT.

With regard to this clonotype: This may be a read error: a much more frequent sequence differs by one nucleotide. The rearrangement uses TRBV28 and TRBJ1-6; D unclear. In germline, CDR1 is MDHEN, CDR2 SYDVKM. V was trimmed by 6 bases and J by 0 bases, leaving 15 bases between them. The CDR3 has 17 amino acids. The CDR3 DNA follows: TGTGCCAGCAGCCGAGGGAGATACCGCTCCTATAATTCACCCCTCCACTTT. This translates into CASSRGRYRSYNSPLHF. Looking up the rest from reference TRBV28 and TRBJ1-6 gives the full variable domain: DVKVTQSSRYLVKRTGEKVFLECVQDMDHENMFWYRQDPGLGLRLIYFSYDVKMKEKGDIPEGYSVSREKKERFSLILESASTNQTSMYLCASSRGRYRSYNSPLHFGNGTRLTVT.

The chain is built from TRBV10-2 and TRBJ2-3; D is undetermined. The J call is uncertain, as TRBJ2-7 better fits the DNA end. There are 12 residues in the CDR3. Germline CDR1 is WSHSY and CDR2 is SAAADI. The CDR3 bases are TGCGCCAGCAGTGAGTTTGGAAATGAGCAGTACTTC. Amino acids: CASSEFGNEQYF.

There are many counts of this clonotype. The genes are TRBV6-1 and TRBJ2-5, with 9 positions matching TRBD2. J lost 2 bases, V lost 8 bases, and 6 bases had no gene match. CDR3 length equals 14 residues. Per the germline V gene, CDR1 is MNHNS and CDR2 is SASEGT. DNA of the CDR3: TGTGCCAGCCAGGCGCTAGCGGGACAAGAGACCCAGTACTTC. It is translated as CASQALAGQETQYF.